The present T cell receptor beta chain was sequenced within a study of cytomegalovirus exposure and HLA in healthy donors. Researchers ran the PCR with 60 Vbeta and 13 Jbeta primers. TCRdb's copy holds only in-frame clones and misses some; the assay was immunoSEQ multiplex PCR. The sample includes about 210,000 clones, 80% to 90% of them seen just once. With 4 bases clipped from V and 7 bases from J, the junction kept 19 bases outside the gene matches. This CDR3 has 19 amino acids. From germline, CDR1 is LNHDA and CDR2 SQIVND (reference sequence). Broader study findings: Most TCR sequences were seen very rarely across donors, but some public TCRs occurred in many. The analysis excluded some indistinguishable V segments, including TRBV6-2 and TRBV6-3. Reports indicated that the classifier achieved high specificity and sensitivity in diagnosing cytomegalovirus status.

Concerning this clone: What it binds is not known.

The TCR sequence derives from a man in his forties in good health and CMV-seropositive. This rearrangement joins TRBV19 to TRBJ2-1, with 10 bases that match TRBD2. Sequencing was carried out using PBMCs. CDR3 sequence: CASSTHGGIAGGWMNEQFF. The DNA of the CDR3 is TGTGCCAGTAGTACCCATGGGGGTATAGCGGGAGGATGGATGAATGAGCAGTTCTTC.